Sequencing of this T cell receptor (beta chain) was carried out in a study of blood T cell repertoires in COVID-19. Study background: Collection of acute and convalescent COVID-19 samples took place in the United States, Italy and Spain. Sources were T cells, B-cell-depleted T cells, or PBMCs; the material itself was cDNA or gDNA.

The germline CDR1 and CDR2 sequences are SGHRS and YFSETQ. The CDR3 runs to 15 residues. V trimming: 0 bases; J trimming: 3 bases; junction bases outside the gene matches: 4. Per the study methods: Amplification of reference gene primers provided the estimated nucleated cell counts. Clones were read by immunoSEQ multiplex PCR, and TCRdb kept only the in-frame ones, dropping some. V, J and clone size are those of that table, while D and trimming were read from the DNA. The sample lists approximately 250,000 clones, 65% to 85% occurring once. The sequence came from a human donor in a cohort sampled during active COVID-19. Sequences were obtained from peripheral blood. This rearrangement joins TRBV5-1 to TRBJ2-7; 9 bases align to TRBD1. CDR3 in amino acids: CASSLGGQGGYEQYF. Here the CDR3 DNA reads TGCGCCAGCAGCTTGGGGGGACAGGGAGGCTACGAGCAGTACTTC.